The 15 T cell receptor beta chains in this list originate from one sample, sequenced in a study of response to subunit inactivated influenza vaccine. TCRdb independently ran MiXCR on the RT-PCR reads; one entry per CDR3 protein. In the table there are fewer than 600,000 distinct CDR3 sequences, more than 7% of which are singletons. The sample in question was PBMCs from blood, obtained roughly 24 months after vaccination. All receptors derive from a man between 50 and 75 years old who received an inactivated influenza vaccine.

This clonotype was observed many times. V and J are TRBV5-1 and TRBJ2-7; D remains ambiguous. V lost 1 base, J lost 6 bases, and 11 bases lay in between. The V gene's germline CDR1 is SGHRS and CDR2 YFSETQ. This CDR3 is built from 13 residues. DNA for the CDR3: TGCGCCAGCAGCTTGCTGACCGGGCGCGAGCAGTACTTC. It codes for CASSLLTGREQYF.

This clonotype was found a few times. The chain couples TRBV7-8 to TRBJ1-4, with unresolved D. V was trimmed by 5 bases and J by 6 bases, leaving 10 bases between them. The CDR3 length is 13 residues. Germline CDR1 is SGHVS and CDR2 is FQNEAQ. CDR3 sequence reads: CASSLAWHEKLFF. The CDR3 DNA reads TGTGCCAGCAGCCTGGCCTGGCATGAAAAACTGTTTTTT.

This clonotype has only a few counts. This chain joins TRBV11-3 and TRBJ2-3, with 7 bases that match TRBD2. CDR3 length equals 14 residues. Per the germline V gene, CDR1 is SGHNT and CDR2 is YENEEA. The V gene end was trimmed by 3 bases and the J gene end by 5 bases; junction bases not matched to a gene: 5. CDR3 nucleotides: TGTGCCAGCAGCTTGGGGGACTACGGAGATACGCAGTATTTT. This encodes CASSLGDYGDTQYF. The whole variable domain, remainder taken from reference TRBV11-3 and TRBJ2-3, is EAGVVQSPRYKIIEKKQPVAFWCNPISGHNTLYWYLQNLGQGPELLIRYENEEAVDDSQLPKDRFSAERLKGVDSTLKIQPAELGDSAVYLCASSLGDYGDTQYFGPGTRLTVL.

The rearrangement links TRBV5-1 to TRBJ2-1; the match to TRBD1 covers 8 bases. This CDR3 is built from 14 residues. Per germline, CDR1 SGHRS and CDR2 YFSETQ. Losses at the gene ends were 6 bases for V and 6 bases for J; bases not matched to a gene: 8. The CDR3 DNA is TGCGCCAGCACAGAGAGAACAGGGGGCAATGAGCAGTTCTTC. Its translation: CASTERTGGNEQFF.

The sample holds many counts of this clonotype. The chain carries TRBV20-1 and TRBJ1-2, with 8 bases that match TRBD1. Trimming cost V 5 bases and J 8 bases; bases outside gene matches: 13. The CDR3 is 14 residues long. Germline assignment: CDR1 DFQATT and CDR2 SNEGSKA (reference sequence). CDR3 bases: TGCAGTGCTGCCCGGACAGGGCCCTCGGGGGGCTACACCTTC. It is translated as CSAARTGPSGGYTF.

This clonotype turned up a few times. The rearrangement uses TRBV9 and TRBJ2-1; 11 bases agree with TRBD2. Germline lookup yields CDR1 SGDLS and CDR2 YYNGEE. The CDR3 is 17 amino acids. Germline trimming cut 2 bases from V and 5 bases from J; bases unmatched to any gene: 9. The chain's CDR3 is CASSVSGTSGLNNEQFF. In DNA form, the CDR3 reads TGTGCCAGCAGCGTTTCCGGGACTAGCGGACTCAACAATGAGCAGTTCTTC.

This clonotype was seen ten or more times. The chain links TRBV7-9 to TRBJ2-1; 7 nucleotides agree with TRBD1. The CDR3 loop spans 16 amino acids. Germline V gene lookup returns CDR1 SEHNR and CDR2 FQNEAQ (reference sequence). V lost 5 bases and J lost 2; bases outside the gene matches: 9. This CDR3 is CASSPRQGLAYNEQFF. The CDR3 coding sequence is TGTGCCAGCAGCCCACGACAGGGCCTGGCCTACAATGAGCAGTTCTTC.

The chain couples TRBV7-2 to TRBJ1-4, with TRBD1 identical over 9 bases. CDR1 and CDR2 (germline): SGHTA, FQGNSA. V was clipped by 5 bases and J by 8 bases; unmatched bases: 12. This CDR3 is 16 amino acids long. CDR3 residues: CASSLGQGTGGEKLFF. CDR3 DNA: TGTGCCAGCAGCCTGGGACAGGGCACGGGTGGGGAAAAACTGTTTTTT.

V is TRBV11-2 and J is TRBJ2-4; D is ambiguous. Germline assignment: CDR1 SGHAT and CDR2 FQNNGV. Between the trimmed V and J ends, which lost 8 bases and 6 bases, there was a span of 14 bases. The CDR3 is made up of 13 amino acids. CDR3 region: CASEREPGNIQYF. In nucleotides, the CDR3 is TGTGCCAGCGAGAGAGAGCCAGGAAACATTCAGTACTTC.

The chain is built from TRBV3-1 and TRBJ2-3; D not resolved. CDR3 length equals 16 residues. Germline CDR1 LGHDT, CDR2 YNNKEL (reference sequence). Between the trimmed V and J ends, which lost 2 bases and 4 bases, there was a span of 16 bases. The DNA for the CDR3 is TGTGCCAGCAGCCAACTCAAAACCGGGCGCCCAGATACGCAGTATTTT. As protein: CASSQLKTGRPDTQYF.

The chain carries TRBV4-2 and TRBJ1-2, with D perhaps matching TRBD1 (6 bases). The CDR3 has 15 residues. Trimming stripped 2 bases from V and 7 bases from J, with 17 bases between. Germline CDR1 reads LGHNA; CDR2 reads YNFKEQ. The CDR3 DNA reads as TGTGCCAGCAGCCAACCACCCGGGGGGCGGTCTGGCTACACCTTC. Its translation: CASSQPPGGRSGYTF.

The CDR3 DNA sequence: TGTGCCAGCAGCTTAGCTCCAGTGAACTATAATTCACCCCTCCACTTT. Its translation: CASSLAPVNYNSPLHF. The genes are TRBV11-2 and TRBJ1-6; D remains ambiguous. Trimming cost V 1 base and J 3 bases, with 10 bases left between them. Germline V lookup: CDR1 SGHAT, CDR2 FQNNGV. The CDR3 loop spans 16 amino acids.

This chain links TRBV12-3 or TRBV12-4 with TRBJ2-1, with a weak D call TRBD1 (6 bases). Trimming removed 1 base from V and 4 bases from J, with 14 bases in between. The CDR3 contains 16 residues. CDR3 loop: CASSLGAGAAYNEQFF. CDR3 coding DNA: TGTGCCAGCAGTTTAGGAGCAGGGGCGGCGTACAATGAGCAGTTCTTC.

The chain couples TRBV2 to TRBJ2-5, with D maybe TRBD1 (6 bases). Germline lookup yields CDR1 SNHLY and CDR2 FYNNEI. This CDR3 is built from 15 residues. V was shortened by 0 bases and J by 4 bases, with 12 bases between the two germline ends. CDR3: CASSEANQGLETQYF. CDR3 sequence (DNA): TGTGCCAGCAGTGAAGCCAACCAGGGGCTAGAGACCCAGTACTTC.

This clonotype was seen only a few times. The CDR3 bases are TGTGCCAGCAGTCGTCTCTCTCTCGCGGGCGAGCAGTACTTC. Translating gives CASSRLSLAGEQYF. The rearrangement joins TRBV12-3 or TRBV12-4 to TRBJ2-7; D is possibly TRBD2 (5 bases). This CDR3 has 14 amino acids. Trimming took off 5 bases at V and 6 bases at J, with 17 bases between the two ends.